This is a list of T cell receptor beta chains from one sample in a study of Ad26.COV2.S vaccination and SARS-CoV-2 variants. Sequencing used immunoSEQ multiplex PCR; TCRdb keeps in-frame clones, though not all of them. The sample has 300,000 to 400,000 clones; around 84% are singletons. The sequences come from peripheral blood, collected in a trial of Ad26.COV2.S vaccine versus placebo. The receptors here all came from a person between 18 and 60 years old who received the Ad26.COV2.S COVID-19 vaccine or a placebo. Both conserved end residues are part of each CDR3. The D gene is left open where the match is weak. Size is omitted from some rows. Given values are once, few, many or a class for expanded clones.

TRBV6-2/TRBV6-3	-	TRBD2	TRBJ2-7	TGTGCCAGCAGTTACACAGCGGGGGCGCTCTACGAGCAGTACTTC	CASSYTAGALYEQYF
TRBV14	-	TRBD1	TRBJ2-5	TGTGCCAGCAGCCTCGGGACAGGGGGGACCCAGTACTTC	CASSLGTGGTQYF
TRBV15	-	TRBD2	TRBJ2-7	TGTGCCACCAGCAGAGATTTTGTGGCTAGCGGGGGTTTCGCCTACGAGCAGTACTTC	CATSRDFVASGGFAYEQYF
TRBV2	many	-	TRBJ1-2	TGTGCCAGCAGTCCAAGGGGCGTGGGCTACACCTTC	CASSPRGVGYTF
TRBV7-2	-	-	TRBJ1-6	TGTGCCAGCAGCTTCTTGGGGGGCAGGTCACCCCTCCACTTT	CASSFLGGRSPLHF
TRBV18	-	TRBD2	TRBJ2-1	TGTGCCAGCTCACCATCGATAGGACTAGTGCCGCAGAGGAACTATAGAGATGAGCAGTTCTTC	CASSPSIGLVPQRNYRDEQFF
TRBV5-6	-	TRBD1	TRBJ1-1	TGTGCCAGCAGCTTGGTGAGGGGGCTCCCCGAAGAGACTGAAGCTTTCTTT	CASSLVRGLPEETEAFF
TRBV27	-	TRBD1	TRBJ2-3	TGTGCCAGCAGTTTTGGGGACAGGGGGCGAACAGATACGCAGTATTTT	CASSFGDRGRTDTQYF
TRBV2	-	-	TRBJ1-6	TGTGCCAGCACCATGACAGGAATCTCCTATAATTCACCCCTCCACTTT	CASTMTGISYNSPLHF
TRBV2	-	TRBD1	TRBJ1-1	TGTGCCAGCACCACGGACAGGGTCTCCACTGAAGCTTTCTTT	CASTTDRVSTEAFF
TRBV11-3	-	-	TRBJ2-1	TGTGCCAGCAGCTTAGTGCGGGGTGGCATCAATGAGCAGTTCTTC	CASSLVRGGINEQFF
TRBV5-1	-	TRBD1	TRBJ2-7	TGCGCCAGCAGCCCCAAACCGGGACAGGGGAGCTACGAGCAGTACTTC	CASSPKPGQGSYEQYF